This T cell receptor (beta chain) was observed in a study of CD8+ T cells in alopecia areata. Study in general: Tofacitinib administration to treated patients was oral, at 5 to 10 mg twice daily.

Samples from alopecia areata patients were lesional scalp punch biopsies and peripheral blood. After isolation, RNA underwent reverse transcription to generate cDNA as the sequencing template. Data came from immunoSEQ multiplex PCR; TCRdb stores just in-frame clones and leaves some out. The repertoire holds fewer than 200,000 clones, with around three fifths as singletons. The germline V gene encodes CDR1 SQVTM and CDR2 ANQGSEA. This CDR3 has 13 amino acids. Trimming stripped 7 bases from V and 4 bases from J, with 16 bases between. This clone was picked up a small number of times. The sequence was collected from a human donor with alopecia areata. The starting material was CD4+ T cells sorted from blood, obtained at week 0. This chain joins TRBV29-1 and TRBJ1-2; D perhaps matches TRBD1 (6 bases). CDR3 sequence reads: CSAGDIFSYGYTF. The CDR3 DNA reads TGCAGCGCTGGGGACATCTTTAGCTATGGCTACACCTTC.